The entry below describes one T cell receptor (beta chain). This clonotype was counted between two and nine times. Its antigen is not yet known. Base qualities are not provided; no much larger clone lies one nucleotide away. PBMCs were isolated by Ficoll-Paque density gradient centrifugation. V is trimmed back by 11 bases and J by 2 bases, and the junction contains 7 bases that no gene match accounts for. The CDR3 runs 14 amino acids, cysteine and phenylalanine included. Only CDR3 DNA remains: 42 bases, in frame from the first base. CDR1 and CDR2 were assigned from the germline V gene (reference sequence) as MNHNY and SVGAGI. TCRdb records Illumina NovaSeq 6000 as the sequencer. TCRalpha and TCRbeta cDNA libraries were constructed by 5'RACE with constant-segment primers, with sample barcodes and unique molecular identifiers being introduced. RNA was extracted from every sample with Trizol reagent. The libraries were amplified in two PCR steps, and the second step added a second sample barcode and Illumina TruSeq adapters. Libraries were sequenced on an Illumina NovaSeq with 2 x 150 bp paired-end reads. The original methods were these. With migec v1.2.7, reads were demultiplexed and then collapsed into UMI-guided consensus sequences. Using mixcr v2.1.11, UMI consensuses were aligned to TRA and TRB V and J templates and then assembled into clonotypes. Expanded or contracted clonotypes were those called significant by both edgeR and NoisET, with noise models trained on biological replicates. For edgeR calls, a false discovery rate-adjusted p below 0.01 and a log2 fold-change threshold of 1 were applied. As an exploratory analysis of dynamics, PCA with hierarchical clustering was applied to max-normalized trajectories of the 1000 most abundant clonotypes. Separately sequenced CD4+ and CD8+ repertoires were used to assign the CD4 or CD8 phenotype of responding clones. Through fastp at Q25 and MiXCR, TCRdb rebuilt clones from the public reads, retaining in-frame beta chains. Records with the same CDR3 protein are collapsed into one entry carrying the most frequent genes and DNA. TCRdb, not the authors, supplied the V and J calls. The sample contains around 450,000 distinct CDR3 sequences, 20% of them found a single time. The ten biggest clones cover around 9.2% of the sample.

This sample was included in a study of T-cell memory formation after mild COVID-19 (dated by TCRdb to the early 2020s). About the investigation overall: TCR sequence clusters from the two donors were found to be largely donor specific. In a couple of donors, T-cell clones that expanded and contracted after mild COVID-19 were followed by sequencing TCRalpha and TCRbeta repertoires longitudinally. Two young, previously healthy adult volunteers, one female and one male, were included in the cohort.

Points the paper makes about the study in general: Contracting CD4+ clones appeared mostly in the CM and EM memory subsets, whereas CD8+ clones were enriched in EMRA. Only two mild cases were covered in the study, and larger cohorts including severe cases with pre-infection samples were considered necessary. Balanced CD4/CD8 phenotypes were observed for clones contracting from day 15 to 85, whereas a bias towards CD4+ was observed for a second wave of clones expanding from day 15 to 37. Whether the second-wave clones peaking on day 37 were SARS-CoV-2 specific was not confirmed. Some responding clones were detected in pre-infection memory, suggesting pre-existing cross-reactive memory T cells joined the SARS-CoV-2 response.

This sequence uses TRBV6-6 and TRBJ2-3, and 10 junctional nucleotides match TRBD1. The specimen sequenced was PBMCs or a T cell subset sorted from them (not recorded which). This sequence was found in an adult woman who had mild COVID-19 (a few samples of this study predate the infection). The sample titles of this study are shuffled in the database, so cell type and time point are left out; the donor was told from shared clones. The CDR3 protein is CAGRGQGHTDTQYF. The sequenced DNA is TGTGCCGGACGGGGACAGGGGCACACAGATACGCAGTATTTT.